This T cell receptor beta chain was sequenced during a study of blood T cell repertoires in COVID-19. CDR1 is DFQATT, CDR2 SNEGSKA, per germline (reference sequence). V was pared by 3 bases and J by 6 bases, with 11 bases of the junction left unmatched. CDR3 length: 15 residues. The assay was immunoSEQ multiplex PCR, and TCRdb's table has in-frame clones only and misses some. The sample consists of approximately 69,000 clones, about 82% of them appearing once. Sequencing was done on a sample of peripheral blood. This TCR was recovered from a woman aged 60-70 years with acute or convalescent COVID-19. The chain has TRBV20-1 and TRBJ1-2, with TRBD1 identical over 9 bases. The CDR3 bases are TGCAGTGCTAGTATCCTTTGGGACAGGGCCAATGGCTACACCTTC. As protein: CSASILWDRANGYTF.